These 13 T cell receptor beta chains were all obtained from the same sample, sequenced in a study of blood T cell repertoires in COVID-19 (dated by TCRdb to the early 2020s). Library method: the immunoSEQ multiplex PCR assay. Sourced from immuneACCESS, this table was stored by TCRdb with only in-frame sequences that have V and J called. A share of the clones is absent; for the studies checked, an unresolved V gene accounts for under half, and the remainder has no known explanation. The sample table holds over 10,000 clones, of which about 90% were seen once. The biggest ten clones account for 29% of the sample. The sequenced material came from peripheral blood. The receptors stem from a human donor in a cohort sampled during active COVID-19.

V usage is TRBV19 and J usage is TRBJ1-1, with 8 bases fitting TRBD1. Germline V gene data show CDR1 as LNHDA and CDR2 as SQIVND (reference sequence). This CDR3 comprises 14 residues. The V gene end was trimmed by 6 bases and the J gene end by 10 bases; junction bases not matched to a gene: 13. In DNA form, the CDR3 reads TGTGCCAGTAGGACCTCAGGGGGCGCCTGGTCAGCTTTCTTT. Translation: CASRTSGGAWSAFF.

The chain has TRBV5-1 and TRBJ2-3; 9 positions match TRBD2. Trimming took 1 base from V and 2 from J; bases not matched to a gene: 5. This CDR3 is built from 16 residues. Germline-derived CDR1 and CDR2 are SGHRS and YFSETQ. The CDR3 protein is CASSLRGGALTDTQYF. CDR3 nucleotide sequence: TGCGCCAGCAGCTTGCGCGGGGGGGCCCTCACAGATACGCAGTATTTT.

This chain links TRBV19 with TRBJ2-2, with TRBD2 matching over 9 bases. The CDR3 has 17 amino acids. Per the germline V gene, CDR1 is LNHDA and CDR2 is SQIVND (reference sequence). V was pared by 3 bases and J by 5 bases, with 10 bases of the junction left unmatched. CDR3 in DNA: TGTGCCAGTAGTATTCGCGGCGGGAGGGCTTTGACCGGGGAGCTGTTTTTT. The encoded protein is CASSIRGGRALTGELFF.

V gene TRBV7-9 combines with J gene TRBJ2-2; no reliable D call. This CDR3 has 11 residues. V was shortened by 10 bases and J by 6 bases, with 9 bases between the two germline ends. CDR1 SEHNR and CDR2 FQNEAQ come from the germline V gene (reference sequence). The chain's CDR3 is CAIPRPGELFF. The CDR3 region has the DNA TGTGCCATCCCCCGTCCCGGGGAGCTGTTTTTT.

V usage is TRBV27 and J usage is TRBJ1-2; TRBD1 agrees at 7 bases. The CDR3 runs 14 residues. V lost 5 bases to trimming and J lost 4 bases; unmatched junction nucleotides: 7. Germline values: CDR1 MNHEY, CDR2 SMNVEV (reference sequence). CDR3 bases: TGTGCCAGCAGTGACTTGGGGACAGTCTATGGCTACACCTTC. This translates into CASSDLGTVYGYTF.

CDR3 residues: CASHRQVGYGYTF. The CDR3 coding sequence is TGTGCCAGCCACCGACAGGTCGGCTATGGCTACACCTTC. The chain uses TRBV5-4 and TRBJ1-2; D is possibly TRBD1 (6 bases). The V gene lost 7 bases and the J gene lost 4 bases, with 14 bases spanning the gap. CDR3 length: 13 residues. Per germline, CDR1 SGHNT and CDR2 YYREEE (reference sequence).

The genes are TRBV28 and TRBJ1-2, with D tentatively TRBD1 (6 bases). Deletions cut 6 bases from V and 7 bases from J, with 21 bases between. This CDR3 is built from 15 residues. The germline gives CDR1 MDHEN, CDR2 SYDVKM. The CDR3 loop reads CASSHGRARGGGYTF. DNA of the CDR3: TGTGCCAGCAGCCACGGCCGGGCAAGGGGGGGTGGCTACACCTTC.

J is TRBJ2-1 and V is TRBV25-1; D possibly corresponds to TRBD2 (5 bases). Germline CDR1 is MGHDK and CDR2 is SYGVNS. V lost 7 bases and J lost 8, with 15 bases in between. This CDR3 region has 13 residues. The CDR3 bases are TGTGCCAGCACCCCGCCGGGGTTGGATGAGCAGTTCTTC. It is translated as CASTPPGLDEQFF.

CDR3 DNA: TGTGCCAGCAGCGACGGTATGGCGGGTACGCAGTATTTT. This translates into CASSDGMAGTQYF. This chain connects TRBV2 to TRBJ2-3, with a tentative D call TRBD2 (5 bases). V was shortened by 6 bases and J by 8 bases, with 15 bases between the two germline ends. This CDR3 region has 13 residues. Germline V gene sequence: CDR1 SNHLY, CDR2 FYNNEI.

This chain links TRBV5-1 with TRBJ2-7, with D perhaps matching TRBD1 (6 bases). Trimming left V 0 bases short and J 2 bases short, with 12 bases between. The CDR3 runs 15 residues. CDR1 SGHRS and CDR2 YFSETQ come from the germline V gene. The CDR3 DNA reads as TGCGCCAGCAGCTTGGAGGGGGTTGGAGCCTACGAGCAGTACTTC. It yields the protein CASSLEGVGAYEQYF.

This sequence joins TRBV11-3 and TRBJ2-7; perhaps TRBD1 as D (5 bases). The CDR3 has 14 residues. Germline CDR1 SGHNT, CDR2 YENEEA. Between the trimmed V and J ends, which lost 5 bases and 6 bases, there was a span of 17 bases. The CDR3 spells CASSRGASAAEQYF. The CDR3 DNA follows: TGTGCCAGCAGCAGGGGCGCCTCCGCGGCCGAGCAGTACTTC.

The chain links TRBV2 to TRBJ2-3; 9 bases fit TRBD1. With 0 bases clipped from V and 4 bases from J, the junction kept 8 bases outside the gene matches. This CDR3 is built from 17 residues. In germline, CDR1 is SNHLY, CDR2 FYNNEI. The CDR3 region has the DNA TGTGCCAGCAGTGAAGCGCTCCTAGGACAGGGGCCAGATACGCAGTATTTT. Translation: CASSEALLGQGPDTQYF. Full variable domain (outside the CDR3, taken from reference TRBV2 and TRBJ2-3): EPEVTQTPSHQVTQMGQEVILRCVPISNHLYFYWYRQILGQKVEFLVSFYNNEISEKSEIFDDQFSVERPDGSNFTLKIRSTKLEDSAMYFCASSEALLGQGPDTQYFGPGTRLTVL.

This rearrangement joins TRBV30 to TRBJ1-2; no clear D. From germline, CDR1 is GTSNPN and CDR2 SVGIG (reference sequence). The V gene lost 6 bases and the J gene lost 4 bases, with 12 bases spanning the gap. The CDR3 has 12 amino acids. The CDR3 bases are TGTGCCTGTACCGGGAGGTTCTATGGCTACACCTTC. The encoded protein is CACTGRFYGYTF.